Presented here are 17 T cell receptor beta chains from one specimen sequenced in a study of Tregs in tolerant kidney transplant recipients. Clones were sequenced by immunoSEQ multiplex PCR, and TCRdb holds only the in-frame ones, with some missing. This sample contains around 30,000 clones. The nonmyeloablative bone marrow transplants came from related graft donors, with transient mixed chimerism. The sample consisted of CD4+ T cells from blood (PBMCs), taken 24 months after the transplant. The receptors shown here come from a human patient who received a combined kidney and bone marrow transplant. The graft donor may have given rise to some T cells.

Of note for this clone: The read gets to within 3 residues of the CDR3 end, and the germline J gene fills in the rest. The chain couples TRBV18 to TRBJ2-1; 9 bases are shared with TRBD2. The germline CDR1 and CDR2 sequences are KGHSH and LQKENI. Trimming at V came to 3 bases and at J to 6 bases, leaving 3 bases not matched to a gene. The CDR3 has 14 amino acids. This CDR3 is CASSPRGGFNEQFF. The sequenced part of the CDR3 DNA is TGTGCCAGCTCACCGCGGGGGGGATTCAATGAG.

On this clone itself: The read ends 3 residues before the CDR3 terminus; that terminus is restored from the germline J gene. The chain joins TRBV20-1 to TRBJ2-7, with 7 nucleotides matching TRBD1. With 0 bases clipped from V and 3 bases from J, the junction kept 2 bases outside the gene matches. Per germline, CDR1 DFQATT and CDR2 SNEGSKA (reference sequence). The CDR3 extends over 13 amino acids. The CDR3 reads CSARDRTGYEQYF. The sequenced part of the CDR3 DNA is TGCAGTGCTAGAGATCGGACAGGCTACGAG.

Of note for this clone: Read data end 3 residues before the CDR3 end; the end is taken from the germline J gene. V is TRBV2 and J is TRBJ2-1, with TRBD1 matching 10 bases. Germline V gene lookup returns CDR1 SNHLY and CDR2 FYNNEI. This CDR3 has 12 residues. The V gene end was trimmed by 11 bases and the J gene end by 7 bases; junction bases not matched to a gene: 5. CDR3 DNA, as far as it was read: TGTGCCGACCGGGACAGGGGTAATGAG. It translates to CADRDRGNE. In full, the CDR3 reads CADRDRGNEQFF.

The CDR3 spells CASSLGTQETQYF. The sequenced CDR3 bases are TGTGCCAGCAGCTTAGGGACACAAGAGACC. V and J are TRBV11-1 and TRBJ2-5; D perhaps matches TRBD1 (5 bases). The CDR3 is cut off 3 residues early in the read; its end comes from the germline J gene. This CDR3 has 13 residues. The V gene lost 1 base and the J gene lost 2 bases, with 5 bases spanning the gap. Germline V gives CDR1 SGHAT, CDR2 FQDESV (reference sequence).

Comment on this clone: The read terminates 3 residues ahead of where the CDR3 ends, so the germline J gene completes it. This chain connects TRBV30 to TRBJ2-5; 8 nucleotides agree with TRBD1. The CDR3 has 12 amino acids. The J segment lost 5 bases and the V segment lost 5 bases, leaving 4 bases of the junction unmatched. Germline CDR1 and CDR2: GTSNPN and SVGIG (reference sequence). The sequenced CDR3 bases are TGTGCCTGGGGACAGGGTCTGGAGACC. Protein: CAWGQGLET. The whole CDR3 sequence reads CAWGQGLETQYF.

As to this clone: The DNA ends 3 residues before the CDR3 does, and the rest of the CDR3 is filled in from the germline J gene. The rearrangement joins TRBV6-2 or TRBV6-3 to TRBJ1-6; D unresolved. Germline CDR1 is MNHEY and CDR2 is SVGEGT. The CDR3 sequence is 13 residues long. CDR3 region: CASSYLEVGSLHF. The CDR3 DNA, read in part, is TGTGCCAGCAGTTACCTCGAAGTGGGCTCC.

The sequenced part of the CDR3 DNA is TGCAGTGCCCCCCGCGTGAACACTGAA. Translated, it gives CSAPRVNTE. The whole CDR3 sequence is CSAPRVNTEAFF. The chain recombines TRBV20-1 with TRBJ1-1; D is undetermined. The CDR3 end falls 3 residues outside the read, so it is completed with the germline J gene. The CDR3 runs 12 residues. V was pared by 6 bases and J by 0 bases, with 8 bases between. In germline, CDR1 is DFQATT, CDR2 SNEGSKA (reference sequence).

Points on this clone: From the germline J gene comes the end of the CDR3, since the read stops 3 residues before it. The chain couples TRBV18 to TRBJ2-5, with 7 bases identical to TRBD2. The CDR3 length is 17 residues. With 3 bases clipped from V and 1 base from J, the junction kept 11 bases outside the gene matches. Germline CDR1 is KGHSH and CDR2 is LQKENI. Here the CDR3 reads CASSPRMAGASQETQYF. The CDR3 bases that were read are TGTGCCAGCTCACCCCGTATGGCGGGAGCTTCCCAAGAGACC.

With respect to this clone: The read finishes 3 residues shy of the CDR3 end, and the germline J gene is used to complete it. The chain carries TRBV10-3 and TRBJ1-3; D gene uncertain. V lost 1 base, J lost 2 bases, and 9 bases lay in between. This CDR3 comprises 15 residues. Germline V gene data show CDR1 as ENHRY and CDR2 as SYGVKD. CDR3 bases read: TGTGCCATCAGTGAGTTTCAGAAAACTGGAAACACC. As protein: CAISEFQKTGNT. The full CDR3 sequence reads CAISEFQKTGNTIYF.

About this clone itself: The read ends 3 residues shy of where the CDR3 ends; the end is completed using the germline J gene. V usage is TRBV19 and J usage is TRBJ1-6; possible D gene TRBD1, 6 bases. Per the germline V gene, CDR1 is LNHDA and CDR2 is SQIVND (reference sequence). This CDR3 comprises 15 residues. Trimming pared 7 bases from V and 3 bases from J, leaving 13 bases between. The sequenced part of the CDR3 DNA is TGTGCCAGTAAATCGGACAGCTACTATAATTCACCC. This translates into CASKSDSYYNSP. Given in full, the CDR3 is CASKSDSYYNSPLHF.

Remarks on this clone: The read ends 3 residues early relative to the CDR3; the germline J gene fills the gap. V gene TRBV5-1 combines with J gene TRBJ2-1; TRBD2 agrees at 13 bases. The CDR3 is 16 residues long. Germline V gives CDR1 SGHRS, CDR2 YFSETQ. Unmatched junction bases numbered 8, after V lost 4 bases and J lost 7 bases. This CDR3 is CASSQGGLAGLNEQFF. The sequenced part of the CDR3 DNA is TGCGCCAGCAGCCAGGGGGGACTAGCGGGACTGAATGAG.

The covered CDR3 bases are TGTGCCAGCAGCCCACGGACACTATCCTACGAG. Translation gives CASSPRTLSYE. The full CDR3 reads CASSPRTLSYEQYF. The chain links TRBV9 to TRBJ2-7, with D possibly being TRBD1 (5 bases). The CDR3 goes on 3 residues after the read ends, and that part is filled in from the germline J gene. The CDR3 has 14 amino acids. The germline V gene has CDR1 SGDLS and CDR2 YYNGEE. The V end was cut by 4 bases, the J end by 1 base, with 12 bases between.

Comments on this clone: With the read ending 3 residues before the CDR3 end, the germline J gene is used to fill in that end. This chain joins TRBV7-2 and TRBJ2-1, with D unresolved. Looked up from germline, CDR1 is SGHTA and CDR2 is FQGNSA. The CDR3 length is 15 residues. The V gene lost 2 bases and the J gene lost 0 bases, with 8 bases spanning the gap. The covered CDR3 bases are TGTGCCAGCAGCTTAAGCCCACTCTCCTACAATGAG. Its translation is CASSLSPLSYNE. The whole CDR3 region reads CASSLSPLSYNEQFF.

Details on this clone: The sequence runs out 3 residues before the end of the CDR3; the remainder is reconstructed from the germline J gene. The chain uses TRBV5-6 and TRBJ2-2; 10 bases align to TRBD1. CDR3 length: 15 residues. Germline CDR1 and CDR2: SGHDT and YYEEEE. The trim removed 4 bases at V and 8 bases at J, leaving 8 bases unmatched. CDR3 amino acids: CASSPTGGAAGELFF. CDR3 DNA (partial): TGTGCCAGCAGCCCGACAGGGGGCGCCGCGGGGGAG.

Comments on this clone: The read halts 3 residues ahead of the CDR3 end, with the missing end drawn from the germline J gene. The chain joins TRBV20-1 to TRBJ1-1, with D unresolved. The CDR3 spans 12 residues. From germline, CDR1 is DFQATT and CDR2 SNEGSKA (reference sequence). The V gene lost 7 bases and the J gene lost 0 bases, with 9 bases spanning the gap. The CDR3 DNA, read in part, is TGCAGTGAGGCAAAAGTGAACACTGAA. This sequence encodes CSEAKVNTE. The CDR3, in full, reads CSEAKVNTEAFF.

About this clone itself: The sequence runs out 3 residues before the end of the CDR3; the remainder is reconstructed from the germline J gene. This chain connects TRBV7-3 to TRBJ2-1; TRBD2 matches at 15 bases. The V segment lost 5 bases and the J segment 6 bases; nucleotides outside the gene matches: 8. The CDR3 spans 17 residues. Germline CDR1 is SGHTA and CDR2 is FQGTGA. The CDR3 sequence: CASSPTGLAGGFNEQFF. Partial CDR3 DNA: TGTGCCAGCAGCCCAACTGGACTAGCGGGAGGGTTCAATGAG.

About this clone itself: The read is 3 residues too short to cover the CDR3 end, so that end is filled in from the germline J gene. V is TRBV20-1 and J is TRBJ2-1; D is uncertain. V lost 6 bases and J lost 6, with 6 bases in between. The CDR3 is 10 amino acids. The germline CDR1 and CDR2 sequences are DFQATT and SNEGSKA (reference sequence). CDR3 amino acids: CSAIANEQFF. Incomplete CDR3 DNA: TGCAGTGCGATAGCCAATGAG.